The clone carrying this T cell receptor (beta chain) was observed a few times. Its antigen is as yet unknown. Time point described: after preoperative PTX-NDP chemotherapy. Preoperative chemotherapy with paclitaxel-nedaplatin was given to patients before surgery. The entry originates in a study of esophageal squamous cell carcinoma under preoperative chemotherapy. A single record per CDR3 protein comes from TCRdb applying MiXCR to the PCR reads. The data contain around 34,000 distinct CDR3 sequences, 52% of them seen just once; the ten biggest clones take up approximately 25%. CDR1 is SGHTA and CDR2 is FQGNSA in the germline V gene. V shed 1 base, J shed 13 bases, and the junction held 16 bases outside the gene matches. This CDR3 has 16 residues. Whole-study findings and limits: After treatment, tumor-infiltrating lymphocytes apparently came partly from blood T cells. Peripheral T cells showed a significant TCR diversity increase after chemotherapy, unlike tumor-infiltrating lymphocytes. Paclitaxel-nedaplatin therapy caused immediate, substantial clonotype frequency changes.

Sampling was carried out from a patient given preoperative chemotherapy. The chain recombines TRBV7-2 with TRBJ2-1, with 7 nucleotides matching TRBD2. This TCR derives from a human donor with esophageal squamous cell carcinoma. The donor label of this sample is uncertain. The CDR3 region has the DNA TGTGCCAGCAGCTTAGTCGGCGGGAGATCTGAAGAGACCCAGTTCTTC. The encoded protein is CASSLVGGRSEETQFF.